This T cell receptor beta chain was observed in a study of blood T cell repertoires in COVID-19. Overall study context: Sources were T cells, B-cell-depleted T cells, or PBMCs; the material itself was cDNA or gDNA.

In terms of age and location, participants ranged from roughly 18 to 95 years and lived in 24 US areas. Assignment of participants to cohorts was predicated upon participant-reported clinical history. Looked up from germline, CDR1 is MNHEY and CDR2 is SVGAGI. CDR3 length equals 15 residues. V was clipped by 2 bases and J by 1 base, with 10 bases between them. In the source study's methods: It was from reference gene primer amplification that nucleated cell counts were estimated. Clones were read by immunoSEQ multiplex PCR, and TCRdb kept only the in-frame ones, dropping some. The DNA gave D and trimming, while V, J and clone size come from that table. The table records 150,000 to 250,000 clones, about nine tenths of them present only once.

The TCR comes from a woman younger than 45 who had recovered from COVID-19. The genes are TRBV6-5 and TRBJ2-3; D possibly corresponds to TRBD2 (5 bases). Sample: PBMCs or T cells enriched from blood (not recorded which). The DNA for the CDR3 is TGTGCCAGCAGTTACGGGAGCCTCGGCACAGATACGCAGTATTTT. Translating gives CASSYGSLGTDTQYF.